The clone carrying this T cell receptor (beta chain) was seen only a few times. Antigen: not known. V was trimmed by 3 bases and J by 8 bases, leaving 4 bases between them. Looked up from germline, CDR1 is SGHAT and CDR2 is FQDESV (reference sequence). The CDR3 consists of 11 residues. The data were obtained in a study of spatial heterogeneity in lung cancer. The time point is: blood at routine non-recurrence follow-up after resection. Each molecule of TCR cDNA was tagged with one unique molecular identifier. Via MiXCR, TCRdb re-called the 5' RACE reads, giving one row per CDR3 protein. This table has tens of thousands of distinct CDR3 sequences, more than 9.5% appearing once. Study observations and caveats: In blood, ubiquitous expanded tumor TCRs appeared more at resection than follow-up.

This sample comprised PBMCs, obtained at follow-up. This receptor was taken from a male donor with early-stage non-small cell lung cancer. V and J are TRBV11-1 and TRBJ1-4, with D uncertain. DNA of the CDR3: TGTGCCAGCAGCTTCGGGGAAAAACTGTTTTTT. Protein product: CASSFGEKLFF. Based on the CDR3 plus reference TRBV11-1 and TRBJ1-4, the full variable domain is EAEVAQSPRYKITEKSQAVAFWCDPISGHATLYWYRQILGQGPELLVQFQDESVVDDSQLPKDRFSAERLKGVDSTLKIQPAELGDSAMYLCASSFGEKLFFGSGTQLSVL.